These T cell receptor beta chains were read from a single sample in a study of T cells in Graves' hyperthyroidism and ophthalmopathy. TCRdb reanalysed the multiplex PCR reads using MiXCR and keeps one entry per CDR3 protein. The sample holds 500,000 to 650,000 distinct CDR3 sequences; roughly 18% are singletons and the top ten take 17%. The sequenced sample consisted of blood. These receptors all stem from a woman aged 18-35 years with Graves' ophthalmopathy. CDR3s include the opening cysteine and the closing phenylalanine or tryptophan. Fields, in order: clone size, D gene, J gene, CDR3 length, V gene, CDR3 DNA, CDR3 protein. A D gene is named only where the DNA matches it firmly. Size tells how often a clone was seen (once, few, many) or the class of an expanded clone, and some rows leave it out.

many	TRBD2	TRBJ2-7	14	TRBV30	TGTGCCTGGAGTGTACTAGCGGGGGCCTACGAGCAGTACTTC	CAWSVLAGAYEQYF
NA	TRBD1	TRBJ1-6	15	TRBV20-1	TGCAGTGCTGGTCCCGGGACAGGGTTCGATTCACCCCTCCACTTT	CSAGPGTGFDSPLHF
NA	TRBD2	TRBJ2-7	15	TRBV20-1	TGCAGTGCTAGAGCAGGACTAGCGAGACCCTACGAGCAGTACTTC	CSARAGLARPYEQYF
NA	TRBD2	TRBJ2-4	16	TRBV9	TGTGCCAGCAGCCCCGGTGGGGGGGTAGCCAAAAACATTCAGTACTTC	CASSPGGGVAKNIQYF
many	NA	TRBJ2-7	16	TRBV12-3/TRBV12-4	TGTGCCAGCAGTTCCAATGGACTGAATTTCCCCTACGAGCAGTACTTC	CASSSNGLNFPYEQYF
many	TRBD1	TRBJ1-1	13	TRBV11-2	TGTGCCAGTGCCCAAACAGGGGAATCTGAAGCTTTCTTT	CASAQTGESEAFF
many	TRBD1	TRBJ2-7	13	TRBV6-1	TGTGCCAGCGCGACAGGGAGTTTCTACGAGCAGTACTTC	CASATGSFYEQYF
many	NA	TRBJ2-5	12	TRBV7-9	TGTGCCAGCAGACCCGTCCAAGAGACCCAGTACTTC	CASRPVQETQYF
many	NA	TRBJ2-3	15	TRBV27	TGTGCCAGCAGTTTCCGGGGGCTTGGAGCAGATACGCAGTATTTT	CASSFRGLGADTQYF
few	NA	TRBJ1-2	13	TRBV27	TGTGCCAGCGGGGGGGGGGGGGACTATGGCTACACCTTC	CASGGGGDYGYTF
many	TRBD2	TRBJ2-1	13	TRBV20-1	TGCAGTGCCAGTAGAAGTAGCGGGGGCGAGCAGTTCTTC	CSASRSSGGEQFF
many	TRBD2	TRBJ2-1	14	TRBV30	TGTGCCTGGAGTGTCGGACTAGCGGGGGTTGAGCAGTTCTTC	CAWSVGLAGVEQFF
few	TRBD1	TRBJ1-2	14	TRBV5-6	TGTGCCAGCAGCTTGCGCTCAGGGGGCTACGGCTACACCTTC	CASSLRSGGYGYTF
few	TRBD1	TRBJ1-1	15	TRBV7-6	TGTGCCAGCAGCAGCGGACAGGAAATGAACACTGAAGCTTTCTTT	CASSSGQEMNTEAFF
many	NA	TRBJ2-5	14	TRBV19	TGTGCCAGTACCTTCGCCGGGAGTGAAGAGACCCAGTACTTC	CASTFAGSEETQYF
few	NA	TRBJ2-1	16	TRBV20-1	TGCAGTGCTAGACGGAAGAGACGGCGCAGATACAATGAGCAGTTCTTC	CSARRKRRRRYNEQFF
many	NA	TRBJ2-7	11	TRBV12-3/TRBV12-4	TGTGCCAGCAGTTTATCTGAAGAGCAGTACTTC	CASSLSEEQYF
NA	NA	TRBJ2-7	13	TRBV27	TGTGCCAGCAGTTTAGGGGGCCCTTTTGAGCAGTACTTC	CASSLGGPFEQYF
many	NA	TRBJ2-7	12	TRBV30	TGTGCCTGGAGGACAGTATCCTACGAGCAGTACTTC	CAWRTVSYEQYF
many	TRBD1	TRBJ2-7	17	TRBV7-8	TGTGCCAGCAGCCTCCGACAGGGGGGGGCTCCCTCCTACGAGCAGTACTTC	CASSLRQGGAPSYEQYF
many	TRBD2	TRBJ2-2	18	TRBV3-1	TGTGCCAGCAGCCAAGAACCCATCAGCGGGAGGACCACCGGGGAGCTGTTTTTT	CASSQEPISGRTTGELFF
many	TRBD2	TRBJ2-1	16	TRBV7-3	TGTGCCAGCAGTCCATCCGGGAGGGCCTTAAGGGATGAGCAGTTCTTC	CASSPSGRALRDEQFF
NA	TRBD1	TRBJ1-1	15	TRBV18	TGTGCCAGCTCACCTGATGGGACAGGGAGCACTGAAGCTTTCTTT	CASSPDGTGSTEAFF
NA	NA	TRBJ2-2	15	TRBV4-3	TGCGCCAGCAGCCATGCGGACTATAACACCGGGGAGCTGTTTTTT	CASSHADYNTGELFF
few	NA	TRBJ2-7	15	TRBV7-8	TGTGCCAGCAGCTTAAGTCAGGAAAACCTATACGAGCAGTACTTC	CASSLSQENLYEQYF
many	NA	TRBJ1-6	13	TRBV12-3/TRBV12-4	TGTGCCAGCAGTTTGAAGGGGGATTCACCCCTCCACTTT	CASSLKGDSPLHF
many	TRBD2	TRBJ2-1	14	TRBV29-1	TGCAGCAATGTTGGCGGGGGGAAGTACAATGAGCAGTTCTTC	CSNVGGGKYNEQFF
many	NA	TRBJ2-7	15	TRBV29-1	TGCAGCGTTGAAGACAGGGATAGAAGCTCCTACGAGCAGTACTTC	CSVEDRDRSSYEQYF
many	TRBD2	TRBJ2-3	16	TRBV11-2	TGTGCCAGCAGCCCCCGACTAGCGGGAGGGCCAACGGCGCAGTATTTT	CASSPRLAGGPTAQYF
NA	NA	TRBJ1-1	14	TRBV2	TGTGCCAGCAGGAGGGACACCATGAACACTGAAGCTTTCTTT	CASRRDTMNTEAFF
NA	NA	TRBJ1-5	13	TRBV15	TGTGCCACCAGCAGAGAAACTAATCAGCCCCAGCATTTT	CATSRETNQPQHF
NA	NA	TRBJ2-1	16	TRBV9	TGTGCCAGCAGCCCCCCCTCGGGCGGGATTAACAATGAGCAGTTCTTC	CASSPPSGGINNEQFF
many	TRBD1	TRBJ2-7	16	TRBV11-2	TGTGCCAGCAGCGTCATCGTAGGACAGGGGATCCGCGAGCAGTACTTC	CASSVIVGQGIREQYF
many	TRBD2	TRBJ2-1	16	TRBV12-3/TRBV12-4	TGTGCCAGCTCAGGTAGCGGGAGATTGGTAGTAGATGAGCAGTTCTTC	CASSGSGRLVVDEQFF
many	NA	TRBJ2-7	11	TRBV13	TGTGCCAGCAGCCTGAATGGAGAGCAGTACTTC	CASSLNGEQYF
many	NA	TRBJ2-3	9	TRBV12-3/TRBV12-4	TGTGCCAGCGGGAATACGCAGTATTTT	CASGNTQYF
many	NA	TRBJ2-1	13	TRBV11-3	TGTGCCAGCAGCCCCGGGACTCCAAATGAGCAGTTCTTC	CASSPGTPNEQFF
NA	NA	TRBJ1-6	15	TRBV5-1	TGCGCCAGCAGCCCCGGGACCCTATATAATTCACCCCTCCACTTT	CASSPGTLYNSPLHF
few	NA	TRBJ2-1	14	TRBV7-2	TGTGCCAGCACCTGGGGCCCAGGGAACAATGAGCAGTTCTTC	CASTWGPGNNEQFF
many	TRBD1	TRBJ2-7	16	TRBV29-1	TGCAGCGTTTTCAGCGCGACCGGGACAGGCTCCTACGAGCAGTACTTC	CSVFSATGTGSYEQYF
many	TRBD2	TRBJ2-1	14	TRBV6-1	TGTGCCAGCAGTGGTAGCGGGGGCTACAATGAGCAGTTCTTC	CASSGSGGYNEQFF
many	TRBD2	TRBJ2-5	15	TRBV18	TGTGCCAGCTCACCGGGGGGACTAGCTAAGGAGACCCAGTACTTC	CASSPGGLAKETQYF
many	NA	TRBJ2-7	12	TRBV6-1	TGTGCCAGCAGGCGGAATACCTACGAGCAGTACTTC	CASRRNTYEQYF
many	NA	TRBJ2-1	12	TRBV7-9	TGTGCCAGCAGCGCTCAGCCCAATGAGCAGTTCTTC	CASSAQPNEQFF
many	TRBD1	TRBJ1-1	15	TRBV12-3/TRBV12-4	TGTGCCAGCAGTCTTACAGGGGAGGCGAACACTGAAGCTTTCTTT	CASSLTGEANTEAFF
many	NA	TRBJ1-1	14	TRBV6-2/TRBV6-3	TGTGCCAGCAGTTACTCGGGGGGTTTCGCTGAAGCTTTCTTT	CASSYSGGFAEAFF
many	NA	TRBJ1-4	13	TRBV28	TGTGCCAGCAGTCAAGGGACATTTGAAAAACTGTTTTTT	CASSQGTFEKLFF
many	TRBD1	TRBJ2-7	15	TRBV9	TGTGCCAGCAGCGTTGGGGGACAGGGGTCCTACGAGCAGTACTTC	CASSVGGQGSYEQYF
many	NA	TRBJ2-3	13	TRBV30	TGTGCCTGGAGTGTACTGATGGGGGGTACGCAGTATTTT	CAWSVLMGGTQYF
NA	NA	TRBJ1-6	13	TRBV20-1	TGCAGTGCTAGGAGGCAGGATAGTTCACCCCTCCACTTT	CSARRQDSSPLHF
NA	NA	TRBJ2-3	14	TRBV11-3	TGTGCCAGCAGCCCTATGGAGGGAACAGATACGCAGTATTTT	CASSPMEGTDTQYF